These 26 T cell receptor beta chains were sequenced from one sample in a study of T cell responses to AZD1222 COVID-19 vaccine. This table comes from immunoSEQ multiplex PCR, and its TCRdb copy is limited to in-frame clones, with some not included. The sample yields about 150,000 clones, about 86% seen once. Sequencing was performed on peripheral blood, taken 28 days after the second AZD1222 dose. The source of these receptors is an adult who received the AZD1222 COVID-19 vaccine.

The chain combines TRBV2 with TRBJ1-6; 7 positions agree with TRBD1. The CDR3 runs 15 residues. The V and J ends lost 5 bases and 8 bases, in that order; junction bases with no gene match: 9. In germline, CDR1 is SNHLY, CDR2 FYNNEI. CDR3 nucleotides: TGTGCCAGCAGTCCCCAGGGGGTGAGGGATTCACCCCTCCACTTT. As protein: CASSPQGVRDSPLHF.

The genes are TRBV5-1 and TRBJ1-2; no clear D. V lost 7 bases to trimming and J lost 7 bases, with 14 bases between them. This CDR3 comprises 12 residues. From germline, CDR1 is SGHRS and CDR2 YFSETQ. The CDR3 nucleotides are TGCGCCAGCGCTGAAGGAGGGAGTGGCTACACCTTC. Protein sequence: CASAEGGSGYTF.

The rearrangement joins TRBV5-1 to TRBJ1-3; no definite D call. Germline V gives CDR1 SGHRS, CDR2 YFSETQ. V was cut by 0 bases and J by 7 bases, with 17 bases left in between. The CDR3 is made up of 16 amino acids. CDR3 residues: CASSLGADPLGNTIYF. CDR3 bases: TGCGCCAGCAGCTTGGGTGCGGATCCTCTCGGGAACACCATATATTTT.

This chain connects TRBV3-1 (or the pseudogene TRBV3-2) to TRBJ2-1, with D perhaps given as TRBD1 or TRBD2 (5 bases each). Looked up from germline, CDR1 is LGHDT and CDR2 is YNNKEL (reference sequence). V lost 5 bases and J lost 6, with 20 bases in between. The CDR3 has 16 residues. CDR3 residues: CASSWLGAEGFNEQFF. CDR3 nucleotide sequence: TGTGCCAGCAGCTGGCTTGGCGCCGAGGGGTTCAATGAGCAGTTCTTC.

J is TRBJ2-7 and V is TRBV11-1; 7 nucleotides match TRBD1. The CDR3 consists of 14 residues. CDR1 and CDR2 from the germline V gene are SGHAT and FQDESV (reference sequence). V dropped 1 base and J dropped 2; count of bases not matched to a gene: 2. The CDR3 region is CASSLVGTAYEQYF. DNA for the CDR3: TGTGCCAGCAGCTTAGTAGGGACAGCCTACGAGCAGTACTTC.

The rearrangement uses TRBV21-1 and TRBJ1-5. TRBV21-1 is tagged as a pseudogene. The CDR3 consists of 15 residues. The CDR3 region is CASRGGGHLNQPQHF. As DNA, the CDR3 is TGTGCCAGCAGGGGCGGGGGACACCTCAATCAGCCCCAGCATTTT.

The genes are TRBV30 and TRBJ1-5; no clear D gene. The germline V and J ends were trimmed by 5 bases and 2 bases, with 13 bases remaining between them. The CDR3 has 14 amino acids. Germline-derived CDR1 and CDR2 are GTSNPN and SVGIG (reference sequence). The chain's CDR3 is CAWGIGGGNQPQHF. CDR3 DNA: TGTGCCTGGGGAATAGGAGGAGGCAATCAGCCCCAGCATTTT.

V and J are TRBV18 and TRBJ2-5, with TRBD2 matching 8 bases. In germline, CDR1 is KGHSH, CDR2 LQKENI. J gave up 4 bases and V 2 bases, and 21 bases lay outside the gene matches. This CDR3 spans 20 amino acids. CDR3 DNA: TGTGCCAGCTCACCAGATCGGGCAGGACGGGAGGGCCTATTAAGAGAGACCCAGTACTTC. This encodes CASSPDRAGREGLLRETQYF. Variable domain in full (rest from reference TRBV18 and TRBJ2-5): NAGVMQNPRHLVRRRGQEARLRCSPMKGHSHVYWYRQLPEEGLKFMVYLQKENIIDESGMPKERFSAEFPKEGPSILRIQQVVRGDSAAYFCASSPDRAGREGLLRETQYFGPGTRLLVL.

The V call is TRBV6-1, the J call TRBJ2-7; 11 bases align to TRBD1. The length of the CDR3 is 16 residues. CDR1 MNHNS and CDR2 SASEGT come from the germline V gene. Trimming took 5 bases from V and 6 from J; bases not matched to a gene: 12. Here the CDR3 reads CASSQGGGQGAIEQYF. CDR3 in DNA: TGTGCCAGCAGTCAAGGGGGTGGACAGGGGGCGATCGAGCAGTACTTC.

On this clone: The junction departs from germline at one end; a sequencing error may be responsible. In DNA, the CDR3 is TGTGCCAGCAGTTTGGGTTGGAGGAATCAATTCTTC. Its translation is CASSLGWRNQFF. The V and J genes are TRBV12-3 or TRBV12-4 and TRBJ1-2; no reliable D call. The CDR3 has 12 amino acids.

Comments on this clone: An end of the junction differs from the germline gene, which may be a read error. The rearrangement uses TRBV5-1 and TRBJ1-1; TRBD1 agrees at 8 bases. This CDR3 has 14 residues. Looked up from germline, CDR1 is SGHRS and CDR2 is YFSETQ. This chain's CDR3 is CASSSGQGNSEAFF. In DNA, the CDR3 is TGCGCCAGCAGCTCTGGACAGGGCAACAGTGAAGCTTTCTTT.

This chain links TRBV7-5 with TRBJ1-1; no DNA check was done on the table's D call, TRBD1. TRBV7-5 is listed as a pseudogene. The CDR3 sequence is 16 residues long. In nucleotides, the CDR3 is TGTGCCAGAAGCTTAGTTCACAGGGTGAACGACACTGAAGCTTTCTTT. Its translation: CARSLVHRVNDTEAFF.

This chain uses TRBV6-5 with TRBJ2-1; 8 positions agree with TRBD2. Germline values: CDR1 MNHEY, CDR2 SVGAGI. The CDR3 spans 14 residues. With 7 bases clipped from V and 3 bases from J, the junction kept 5 bases outside the gene matches. The CDR3 bases are TGTGCCAGCATGGACAGCGGGAGCTACAATGAGCAGTTCTTC. Translation gives CASMDSGSYNEQFF.

V and J are TRBV6-5 and TRBJ2-3; 11 nucleotides line up with TRBD2. The CDR3 is made up of 15 amino acids. Germline V gene lookup returns CDR1 MNHEY and CDR2 SVGAGI. V lost 7 bases, J lost 6 bases, and 9 bases stayed unmatched. The CDR3: CASNNLAGGRDTQYF. The CDR3 coding sequence is TGTGCCAGCAACAACTTAGCGGGGGGGCGGGATACGCAGTATTTT.

J is TRBJ2-2 and V is TRBV15; 10 bases are shared with TRBD1. The germline V gene encodes CDR1 LNHNV and CDR2 YYDKDF (reference sequence). CDR3 length: 20 residues. Trimming removed 3 bases from V and 11 bases from J; junction bases left unmatched: 24. CDR3 bases: TGTGCCACCAGCAGTGAAAGACTTTTGAGGGACAGGGGCGGGCGAAGAGAGCTGTTTTTT. It yields the protein CATSSERLLRDRGGRRELFF. The entire variable domain, with the rest obtained from reference TRBV15 and TRBJ2-2, is as follows: DAMVIQNPRYQVTQFGKPVTLSCSQTLNHNVMYWYQQKSSQAPKLLFHYYDKDFNNEADTPDNFQSRRPNTSFCFLDIRSPGLGDTAMYLCATSSERLLRDRGGRRELFFGEGSRLTVL.

The chain has TRBV5-1 and TRBJ1-1, with 9 bases aligning to TRBD1. The germline V gene has CDR1 SGHRS and CDR2 YFSETQ. The junction had 8 bases not matched to a gene; V was cut back by 4 bases and J by 7 bases. The CDR3 loop spans 14 amino acids. The CDR3 DNA is TGCGCCAGCAGCCCTTCCACAGGGGGCGATGAAGCTTTCTTT. Amino acids: CASSPSTGGDEAFF.

The chain recombines TRBV3-1 (or the pseudogene TRBV3-2) with TRBJ1-2, with 7 bases matching TRBD1. CDR1 is LGHDT, CDR2 YNNKEL, per germline (reference sequence). This CDR3 is built from 14 residues. V lost 4 bases and J lost 8; bases outside the gene matches: 10. The CDR3 is CASSPAGGRGGYTF. The CDR3 coding sequence is TGTGCCAGCAGCCCCGCCGGGGGCAGGGGGGGCTACACCTTC.

This rearrangement joins TRBV19 to TRBJ2-3, with a tentative D call TRBD1 (5 bases). CDR1 and CDR2 from the germline V gene are LNHDA and SQIVND (reference sequence). V was trimmed by 4 bases and J by 0 bases, leaving 17 bases between them. This CDR3 contains 17 residues. The CDR3 sequence is CASSTPRANPSTDTQYF. For the CDR3, the DNA is TGTGCCAGTAGTACTCCCAGGGCTAACCCTAGCACAGATACGCAGTATTTT.

The V call is TRBV6-4, the J call TRBJ2-6; 8 nucleotides agree with TRBD1. This CDR3 spans 15 amino acids. Looked up from germline, CDR1 is MRHNA and CDR2 is SNTAGT. V gave up 6 bases and J gave up 2 bases; unmatched junction bases: 3. CDR3 coding DNA: TGTGCCAGCAGCTCGGACAGGGCTGGGGCCAACGTCCTGACTTTC. The encoded protein is CASSSDRAGANVLTF.

V and J are TRBV25-1 and TRBJ1-1, with D perhaps matching TRBD1 (5 bases). Looked up from germline, CDR1 is MGHDK and CDR2 is SYGVNS. CDR3 length: 13 amino acids. The V end was cut by 7 bases, the J end by 0 bases, with 9 bases between. The CDR3 DNA is TGTGCCAGCAAGGACACATTGAACACTGAAGCTTTCTTT. Translating it yields CASKDTLNTEAFF.

This chain connects TRBV11-2 to TRBJ2-5; 13 nucleotides agree with TRBD2. The CDR3 extends over 17 amino acids. Germline trimming cut 5 bases from V and 5 bases from J; bases unmatched to any gene: 11. Germline V gene lookup returns CDR1 SGHAT and CDR2 FQNNGV. The CDR3 here is CASSRLGLAGSEETQYF. DNA of the CDR3: TGTGCCAGCAGCCGTCTGGGACTAGCGGGGTCTGAGGAGACCCAGTACTTC.

The V gene is TRBV2, the J gene TRBJ1-2; D ambiguous. The CDR3 contains 14 residues. Trimming cost V 3 bases and J 3 bases, with 11 bases left between them. Germline CDR1 is SNHLY and CDR2 is FYNNEI. DNA of the CDR3: TGTGCCAGCAGTGAGGGCAGTCTCGACTATGGCTACACCTTC. The encoded protein is CASSEGSLDYGYTF.

The gene calls are TRBV6-4 and TRBJ2-5; D is unresolved. CDR3 size: 14 residues. V gave up 3 bases and J gave up 1 base, with 9 bases separating them. CDR1 is MRHNA, CDR2 SNTAGT, per germline. DNA of the CDR3: TGTGCCAGCAGTGAAGCAGTACTCCAAGAGACCCAGTACTTC. Protein sequence: CASSEAVLQETQYF.

The chain joins TRBV11-3 to TRBJ1-1; 8 nucleotides align to TRBD1. Germline-derived CDR1 and CDR2 are SGHNT and YENEEA. There are 13 residues in the CDR3. Losses at the gene ends were 5 bases for V and 5 bases for J; bases not matched to a gene: 4. CDR3 sequence reads: CASSRDRGTEAFF. Written as DNA, the CDR3 is TGTGCCAGCAGCCGCGACAGGGGTACTGAAGCTTTCTTT.

This clone was counted once. The V gene is TRBV19, the J gene TRBJ1-3; D ambiguous. Germline V gene lookup returns CDR1 LNHDA and CDR2 SQIVND (reference sequence). Trimming removed 5 bases at V and 4 bases at J, with 6 bases between. The CDR3 length is 12 residues. CDR3 region: CASSSGGNTIYF. CDR3 coding DNA: TGTGCCAGTAGTTCGGGAGGAAACACCATATATTTT. The whole variable domain, remainder taken from reference TRBV19 and TRBJ1-3, is DGGITQSPKYLFRKEGQNVTLSCEQNLNHDAMYWYRQDPGQGLRLIYYSQIVNDFQKGDIAEGYSVSREKKESFPLTVTSAQKNPTAFYLCASSSGGNTIYFGEGSWLTVV.

This sequence joins TRBV13 and TRBJ2-5; possibly TRBD1 or TRBD2 for D (6 bases each). Germline V lookup: CDR1 PRHDT, CDR2 FYEKMQ (reference sequence). CDR3 length: 17 amino acids. V dropped 5 bases and J dropped 4 bases, with 23 bases sitting between them. CDR3 region: CASSHGGQGVVGETQYF. CDR3 in DNA: TGTGCCAGCAGCCACGGGGGCCAGGGAGTGGTCGGAGAGACCCAGTACTTC.